This paragraph reports one T cell receptor beta chain. Its cognate antigen is unknown. These data belong to a study of T cell responses to AZD1222 COVID-19 vaccine. General study results and limits: Seropositive AZD1222 recipients at baseline numbered only five or six.

Method: immunoSEQ multiplex PCR; TCRdb's copy keeps in-frame clones and lacks some. The repertoire holds 130,000 to 150,000 clones, with more than 70% as singletons. Between the trimmed V and J ends, which lost 2 bases and 3 bases, there was a span of 4 bases. The CDR3 totals 12 residues. The V gene's germline CDR1 is MDHEN and CDR2 SYDVKM. The material was peripheral blood, obtained on day 0 of AZD1222 vaccination. The TCR was taken from an adult in good health. This chain connects TRBV28 to TRBJ1-2; D unresolved. The CDR3, as DNA: TGTGCCAGCAGTTTAAGTGACTATGGCTACACCTTC. This codes for CASSLSDYGYTF.